Below, 14 T cell receptor beta chains from the same sample are listed, as sequenced in a study of blood T cell repertoires in COVID-19. Sequencing was performed with immunoSEQ multiplex PCR; in TCRdb, only in-frame clones are kept and a portion is missing. The sample lists approximately 300,000 clones, 89% occurring once. The sample taken for sequencing was peripheral blood. These receptors were collected from a woman aged 25 to 45 with COVID-19, enrolled during active disease.

Of note for this clone: At one boundary the junction diverges from the germline segment, which might be a read error. The rearrangement joins TRBV11-2 to TRBJ2-2, with 7 bases lining up with TRBD1. The CDR3 runs 17 residues. Germline V gene data show CDR1 as SGHAT and CDR2 as FQNNGV. The CDR3 here is CARSYLEQGRNTGELFF. DNA of the CDR3: TGTGCCAGAAGCTATCTCGAACAGGGGCGGAACACCGGGGAGCTGTTTTTT.

The chain employs TRBV19 and TRBJ2-1, with a possible D match to TRBD2 (6 bases). CDR1 and CDR2 from the germline V gene are LNHDA and SQIVND (reference sequence). Trimming took off 7 bases at V and 3 bases at J, with 16 bases between the two ends. The CDR3 totals 15 residues. In DNA form, the CDR3 reads TGTGCCAGTACCCTGGGAGGACCCCTCTACAATGAGCAGTTCTTC. Protein sequence: CASTLGGPLYNEQFF.

The V and J genes are TRBV5-5 and TRBJ2-3; 8 positions match TRBD1. This CDR3 is 16 amino acids long. The germline V gene encodes CDR1 SGHKS and CDR2 YYEKEE (reference sequence). The V gene end was trimmed by 0 bases and the J gene end by 2 bases; junction bases not matched to a gene: 5. DNA of the CDR3: TGTGCCAGCAGCTTGGGGACAGGGTTGGCCACAGATACGCAGTATTTT. It encodes CASSLGTGLATDTQYF.

The rearrangement links TRBV7-9 to TRBJ1-2; D is unresolved. V was shortened by 1 base and J by 4 bases, with 10 bases between the two germline ends. This CDR3 is built from 14 residues. In germline, CDR1 is SEHNR, CDR2 FQNEAQ (reference sequence). CDR3 region: CASSLETPTYGYTF. The DNA of the CDR3 is TGTGCCAGCAGCTTAGAGACACCTACCTATGGCTACACCTTC.

The chain links TRBV7-9 to TRBJ2-1; 9 bases line up with TRBD1. The CDR3 length is 15 residues. The V segment lost 6 bases and the J segment 6 bases; nucleotides outside the gene matches: 9. The V gene's germline CDR1 is SEHNR and CDR2 FQNEAQ (reference sequence). CDR3 in DNA: TGTGCCAGCAGGCCCACCGGGACAGGGATCAATGAGCAGTTCTTC. Translated, it gives CASRPTGTGINEQFF.

A word on this clone: Sequence at one end of the junction differs from germline and may be a read error. J is TRBJ1-5 and V is TRBV7-8; no clear D. CDR1 is SGHVS, CDR2 FQNEAQ, per germline. The CDR3 contains 12 residues. The chain's CDR3 is CASSLDTEPRHF. The DNA of the CDR3 is TGTGCCAGCAGCTTAGATACAGAACCCCGGCATTTT.

This clone was counted between two and nine times. The genes are TRBV30 and TRBJ1-2, with 10 positions matching TRBD1. The germline V gene has CDR1 GTSNPN and CDR2 SVGIG (reference sequence). With 0 bases clipped from V and 6 bases from J, the junction kept 4 bases outside the gene matches. The CDR3 length is 14 residues. The CDR3 sequence is CAWSVPGTGDGYTF. CDR3 coding DNA: TGTGCCTGGAGTGTACCCGGGACAGGGGATGGCTACACCTTC.

This chain connects TRBV5-6 to TRBJ1-3; D possibly corresponds to TRBD1 (5 bases). Between the trimmed V and J ends, which lost 0 bases and 0 bases, there was a span of 10 bases. CDR1 and CDR2 from the germline V gene are SGHDT and YYEEEE. The CDR3 is 16 residues long. Here the CDR3 DNA reads TGTGCCAGCAGCTTGGCCAGGGTGGGCTCTGGAAACACCATATATTTT. This gives the protein CASSLARVGSGNTIYF.

V is TRBV4-1 and J is TRBJ2-1; no clear D. This CDR3 is built from 15 residues. The germline gives CDR1 MGHRA, CDR2 YSYEKL. With 1 base removed from V and 9 bases from J, the gap between germline ends came to 16 bases. CDR3 protein: CASSQASRNIGEQFF. CDR3 in DNA: TGCGCCAGCAGCCAAGCGAGTCGAAATATCGGTGAGCAGTTCTTC.

This chain uses TRBV7-2 with TRBJ1-5; D gene unclear. The CDR3 is made up of 16 amino acids. Between the trimmed V and J ends, which lost 1 base and 2 bases, there was a span of 12 bases. Germline values: CDR1 SGHTA, CDR2 FQGNSA. CDR3 nucleotides: TGTGCCAGCAGCTTAGATGTTGACGCGGGCAATCAGCCCCAGCATTTT. Residues: CASSLDVDAGNQPQHF.

The gene calls are TRBV7-8 and TRBJ1-3; D remains ambiguous. V was cut by 3 bases and J by 0 bases, with 9 bases left in between. The CDR3 sequence is 15 residues long. Germline CDR1 reads SGHVS; CDR2 reads FQNEAQ. In DNA form, the CDR3 reads TGTGCCAGCAGCTTTTTTGCGGGCTCTGGAAACACCATATATTTT. It specifies CASSFFAGSGNTIYF.

The rearrangement joins TRBV10-3 to TRBJ2-3; 7 positions agree with TRBD1. There are 16 residues in the CDR3. Unmatched junction bases numbered 9, after V lost 4 bases and J lost 2 bases. Looked up from germline, CDR1 is ENHRY and CDR2 is SYGVKD. The chain's CDR3 is CAISVGQDRLTDTQYF. CDR3 nucleotides: TGTGCCATCAGTGTTGGACAGGACCGACTCACAGATACGCAGTATTTT.

The J gene is TRBJ1-4, the V gene TRBV5-5; no clear D gene. The germline gives CDR1 SGHKS, CDR2 YYEKEE (reference sequence). V was pared by 0 bases and J by 0 bases, with 12 bases between. The CDR3 contains 17 residues. CDR3 coding DNA: TGTGCCAGCAGCTTGGCGCCGGGATTAGCAACTAATGAAAAACTGTTTTTT. Translating it yields CASSLAPGLATNEKLFF.

The chain links TRBV6-2 or TRBV6-3 to TRBJ1-6, with TRBD1 matching 8 bases. V lost 6 bases and J lost 8; bases outside the gene matches: 12. Germline CDR1 and CDR2: MNHEY and SVGEGT. This CDR3 has 16 residues. CDR3: CASSRPGQGTDSPLHF. CDR3 nucleotides: TGTGCCAGCAGCAGACCCGGACAGGGTACAGATTCACCCCTCCACTTT.